Detailed here is one TCR beta chain. No antigen is known for it. The source of the sample is a study of post-analysis software for immune sequencing data. The CDR3 loop spans 13 amino acids. Looked up from germline, CDR1 is DFQATT and CDR2 is SNEGSKA (reference sequence). Trimming took 2 bases from V and 9 from J, leaving 14 bases between them. Each TCR beta cDNA library carried unique molecular identifiers. TCRdb analysed the PCR reads with MiXCR anew, one entry per CDR3 protein. The sample holds fewer than 850,000 distinct CDR3 sequences, approximately 44% seen once. Study findings and constraints: Patients showed TRBV5-6, TRBV5-1 and TRBV20-1 among 4 or 5 TRBV segments more frequent than in controls. Clustering by F measure revealed strong co-clustering among samples prepared together in one batch.

The chain carries TRBV20-1 and TRBJ2-4, with D perhaps matching TRBD1 (6 bases). The clonotype was recovered from a girl between 5 and 17 years old with multiple sclerosis. The sequencing input was blood. The CDR3 DNA reads as TGCAGTGCTAGACAGGGGCGCTGGAGCATTCAGTACTTC. Amino acids: CSARQGRWSIQYF.